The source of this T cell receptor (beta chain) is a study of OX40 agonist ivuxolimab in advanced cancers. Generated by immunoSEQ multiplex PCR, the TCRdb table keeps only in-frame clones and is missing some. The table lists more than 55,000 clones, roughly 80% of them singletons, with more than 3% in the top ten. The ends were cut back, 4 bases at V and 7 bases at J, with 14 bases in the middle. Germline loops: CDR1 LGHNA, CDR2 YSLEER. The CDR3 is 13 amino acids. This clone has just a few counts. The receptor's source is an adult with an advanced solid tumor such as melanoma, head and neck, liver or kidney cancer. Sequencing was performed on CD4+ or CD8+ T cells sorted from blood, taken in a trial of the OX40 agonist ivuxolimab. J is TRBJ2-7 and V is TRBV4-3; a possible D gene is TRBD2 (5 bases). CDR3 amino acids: CASSLEAGGEQYF. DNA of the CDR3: TGCGCCAGCAGCCTCGAGGCTGGCGGGGAGCAGTACTTC.